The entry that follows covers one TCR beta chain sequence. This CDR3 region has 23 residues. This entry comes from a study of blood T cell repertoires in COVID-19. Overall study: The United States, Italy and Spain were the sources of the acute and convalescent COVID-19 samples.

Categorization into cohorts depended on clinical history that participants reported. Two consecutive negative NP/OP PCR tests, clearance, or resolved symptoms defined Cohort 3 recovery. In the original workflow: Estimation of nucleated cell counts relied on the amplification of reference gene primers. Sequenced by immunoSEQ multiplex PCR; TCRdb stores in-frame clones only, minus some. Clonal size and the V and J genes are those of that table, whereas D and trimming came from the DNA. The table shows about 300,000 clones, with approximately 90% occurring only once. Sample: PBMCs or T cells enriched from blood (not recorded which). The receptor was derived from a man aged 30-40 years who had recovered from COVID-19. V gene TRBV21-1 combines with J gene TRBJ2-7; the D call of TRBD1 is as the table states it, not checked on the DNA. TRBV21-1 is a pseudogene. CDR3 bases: TGTGCCAGCACTTCGACAGGGCATAATCTTGGACCACGGAGGGGTGCGGTATCCTACGAGCAGTACTTC. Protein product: CASTSTGHNLGPRRGAVSYEQYF.